The rows below give T cell receptor beta chains drawn from one sample of a study of blood T cell repertoires in COVID-19. Assay: immunoSEQ multiplex PCR; the TCRdb copy retains only in-frame clones and omits some. The sample records about 88,000 clones, over 80% being singletons. Sequencing was done on a sample of peripheral blood. The source of these receptors is a man aged 80 or over with acute or convalescent COVID-19. The CDR3 runs from the conserved cysteine through the conserved F or W.

CDR3 length	V gene	J gene	CDR3 protein
15	TRBV29-1	TRBJ1-2	CSVTTGATTNYGYTF
14	TRBV27	TRBJ1-1	CASSLGGGLTEAFF
15	TRBV14	TRBJ1-2	CASKGMTGGIVGYTF
15	TRBV19	TRBJ2-1	CASSIGTSGGREQFF
14	TRBV5-1	TRBJ2-5	CASSLIRDQETQYF
12	TRBV19	TRBJ1-2	CASSRQGGGYTF
12	TRBV28	TRBJ2-7	CASSQRPYEQYF
17	TRBV7-6	TRBJ2-7	CASSLGDSTRGSYEQYF
13	TRBV19	TRBJ2-3	CATTTGSTDTQYF
15	TRBV5-1	TRBJ1-5	CASSVGQGGNQPQHF
15	TRBV6-5	TRBJ2-1	CASTSSGRRDNEQFF
14	TRBV30	TRBJ2-5	CAWSLPGLEETQYF
15	TRBV29-1	TRBJ2-7	CSVEDSTSGSYEQYF
15	TRBV19	TRBJ2-6	CASGQKSAGANVLTF
16	TRBV4-2	TRBJ1-1	CASSQEGTYDGTEAFF
14	TRBV6-6	TRBJ2-7	CASSYADTNYEQYF
13	TRBV27	TRBJ1-2	CASSKEADYGYTF
15	TRBV6-5	TRBJ1-1	CASSYSGVPNSEAFF
12	TRBV30	TRBJ2-1	CAWATLANEQFF
17	TRBV6-1	TRBJ1-3	CASSGDLKGHSGNTIYF
16	TRBV27	TRBJ2-1	CASSFGGLGSYNEQFF
15	TRBV19	TRBJ2-6	CASSTGGAGANVLTF
14	TRBV7-2	TRBJ2-3	CASSPEPGTDTQYF
15	TRBV6-2/TRBV6-3	TRBJ1-1	CASSYNPTGGDEAFF
16	TRBV12-1	TRBJ2-7	CASSFLPSGGCGEQYF
16	TRBV6-6	TRBJ1-5	CASSYHRDRGLQPQHF
16	TRBV13	TRBJ1-1	CASSLAGTGQNTEAFF
13	TRBV10-3	TRBJ1-1	CASSRQGGTEAFF
17	TRBV28	TRBJ1-3	CASSPPRIWSSGNTIYF
12	TRBV12-3/TRBV12-4	TRBJ1-6	CASSLEGATLHF
16	TRBV9	TRBJ2-3	CASSVAEGGSTDTQYF
13	TRBV18	TRBJ2-1	CASSPPGGREQFF
16	TRBV18	TRBJ1-5	CASSRSPRGENQPQHF
15	TRBV9	TRBJ1-6	CASSVEGTGGSPLHF
18	TRBV5-6	TRBJ1-4	CASSLRTTGARPNEKLFF
16	TRBV10-3	TRBJ2-2	CAISEGVKGDTGELFF
14	TRBV6-1	TRBJ2-1	CASSEKRGRGEQFF
14	TRBV11-3	TRBJ1-1	CASSPGTGNTEAFF
15	TRBV15	TRBJ2-1	CATSTTGKIKNEQFF
18	TRBV7-8	TRBJ2-5	CASSSRSGSGRELETQYF
14	TRBV5-1	TRBJ2-1	CASSTAGGNNEQFF
17	TRBV4-1	TRBJ2-2	CASSQVFSGANTGELFF
15	TRBV5-1	TRBJ1-5	CASSEGAGWGQPQHF
18	TRBV12-5	TRBJ2-2	CASGLVGRDRVRTGELFF
15	TRBV6-4	TRBJ2-3	CASSMGTGDTDTQYF
13	TRBV7-9	TRBJ1-1	CASSTGQGDYAFF
16	TRBV5-1	TRBJ1-2	CARSRGAGGNDYGYTF
15	TRBV6-2/TRBV6-3	TRBJ1-6	CASSPADRVWSPLHF
15	TRBV29-1	TRBJ2-5	CSVEDPWTEGETQYF
16	TRBV21-1	TRBJ1-5	CASSPVRQRRNQPQHF
14	TRBV7-2	TRBJ2-5	CASSLELFLVAQYF
17	TRBV9	TRBJ2-5	CASSIKPGQGAGETQYF
14	TRBV11-2	TRBJ1-1	CASSPSTGPTEAFF